These 22 T cell receptor beta chains came from one sample sequenced in a study of PD-1 blockade in classical Hodgkin lymphoma. Each patient relapsed following autologous stem cell transplantation, and prior brentuximab vedotin exposure differed. Measured with immunoSEQ multiplex PCR; TCRdb has only the in-frame clones, and not every one. The sample contains under 100,000 clones, around 80% of which appear only once. The input for sequencing was peripheral blood mononuclear cells (PBMCs), taken at baseline. Source of these receptors: a human donor with classical Hodgkin lymphoma.

This chain connects TRBV5-1 to TRBJ1-1, with TRBD1 as a possible D gene (5 bases). CDR1 and CDR2 (germline): SGHRS, YFSETQ. This CDR3 is 15 amino acids long. V was shortened by 3 bases and J by 1 base, with 13 bases between the two germline ends. The CDR3 loop is CASSWGPGGNTEAFF. CDR3 in DNA: TGCGCCAGCAGCTGGGGACCCGGGGGGAACACTGAAGCTTTCTTT. Looking up the rest from reference TRBV5-1 and TRBJ1-1 gives the full variable domain: KAGVTQTPRYLIKTRGQQVTLSCSPISGHRSVSWYQQTPGQGLQFLFEYFSETQRNKGNFPGRFSGRQFSNSRSEMNVSTLELGDSALYLCASSWGPGGNTEAFFGQGTRLTVV.

The chain couples TRBV27 to TRBJ1-6; no reliable D call. Per the germline V gene, CDR1 is MNHEY and CDR2 is SMNVEV (reference sequence). This CDR3 spans 15 amino acids. V was pared by 3 bases and J by 0 bases, with 6 bases between. The CDR3 is CASSFGSSYNSPLHF. The DNA of the CDR3 is TGTGCCAGCAGTTTCGGCAGCTCCTATAATTCACCCCTCCACTTT.

The chain recombines TRBV7-9 with TRBJ1-4; 8 nucleotides line up with TRBD1. CDR1 and CDR2 from the germline V gene are SEHNR and FQNEAQ (reference sequence). V lost 5 bases and J lost 7; bases outside the gene matches: 0. The CDR3 consists of 12 residues. The CDR3 region has the DNA TGTGCCAGCAGCGGACAGGGTGAAAAACTGTTTTTT. It translates to CASSGQGEKLFF.

The V and J genes are TRBV2 and TRBJ2-2; D unresolved. The ends were cut back, 7 bases at V and 1 base at J, with 10 bases in the middle. This CDR3 contains 14 residues. The germline gives CDR1 SNHLY, CDR2 FYNNEI. Here the CDR3 DNA reads TGTGCCAGCATTACGGATGAGAACACCGGGGAGCTGTTTTTT. Protein product: CASITDENTGELFF.

The chain couples TRBV5-4 to TRBJ2-1, with D maybe TRBD2 (7 bases). The CDR3 sequence is 16 residues long. Deletions cut 4 bases from V and 1 base from J, with 15 bases between. From germline, CDR1 is SGHNT and CDR2 YYREEE (reference sequence). CDR3: CASSARGALSYNEQFF. DNA of the CDR3: TGTGCCAGCAGCGCTCGGGGGGCCCTTTCCTACAATGAGCAGTTCTTC.

The gene calls are TRBV5-1 and TRBJ2-2; TRBD2 matches 7 bases. CDR1 SGHRS and CDR2 YFSETQ come from the germline V gene. V was pared by 4 bases and J by 3 bases, with 9 bases of the junction left unmatched. This CDR3 has 16 amino acids. CDR3 DNA: TGCGCCAGCAGCCCCAAAACTCGGGGGGACACCGGGGAGCTGTTTTTT. Translated: CASSPKTRGDTGELFF.

This sequence joins TRBV14 and TRBJ2-1; tentatively, D is TRBD1 (5 bases). Germline CDR1 and CDR2: SGHDN and FVKESK. This CDR3 contains 13 residues. The V gene lost 4 bases and the J gene lost 9 bases, with 13 bases spanning the gap. The CDR3 DNA follows: TGTGCCAGCAGCCTTCTAGGGGCTGGTGAGCAGTTCTTC. Residues: CASSLLGAGEQFF.

The V and J genes are TRBV4-1 and TRBJ1-4; tentative D call: TRBD1 (6 bases). The CDR3 totals 15 residues. Germline V gene lookup returns CDR1 MGHRA and CDR2 YSYEKL. The V end was cut by 3 bases, the J end by 0 bases, with 8 bases between. The CDR3 nucleotides read TGCGCCAGCAGCCAGGACAGAACAACTAATGAAAAACTGTTTTTT. It yields the protein CASSQDRTTNEKLFF.

This chain links TRBV6-1 with TRBJ1-5, with D uncertain. V lost 4 bases, J lost 4 bases, and 8 bases lay in between. Germline lookup yields CDR1 MNHNS and CDR2 SASEGT. The CDR3 is 13 amino acids. CDR3 residues: CASSVKGNQPQHF. The CDR3 nucleotides read TGTGCCAGCAGTGTTAAGGGAAATCAGCCCCAGCATTTT.

The chain employs TRBV5-1 and TRBJ2-5; TRBD2 is a possible D gene (6 bases). V was shortened by 3 bases and J by 3 bases, with 18 bases between the two germline ends. The CDR3 loop spans 16 amino acids. The V gene's germline CDR1 is SGHRS and CDR2 YFSETQ. CDR3 residues: CASSYTPGTGEETQYF. CDR3 sequence (DNA): TGCGCCAGCAGCTATACCCCGGGCACGGGAGAAGAGACCCAGTACTTC.

The genes are TRBV30 and TRBJ2-5, with D perhaps matching TRBD2 (6 bases). The CDR3 consists of 15 residues. Germline CDR1 GTSNPN, CDR2 SVGIG (reference sequence). Trimming removed 0 bases at V and 2 bases at J, with 13 bases between. CDR3 nucleotide sequence: TGTGCCTGGAGTGTACCCGGGAGTAGTCAAGAGACCCAGTACTTC. It codes for CAWSVPGSSQETQYF.

This sequence joins TRBV5-1 and TRBJ2-7, with 13 nucleotides matching TRBD2. CDR3 length: 15 amino acids. V was pared by 4 bases and J by 7 bases, with 8 bases of the junction left unmatched. Looked up from germline, CDR1 is SGHRS and CDR2 is YFSETQ. CDR3 in amino acids: CASSPGLAGVYEQYF. DNA for the CDR3: TGCGCCAGCAGCCCCGGACTAGCGGGAGTATATGAGCAGTACTTC.

Only one count was recorded for this clone. The chain employs TRBV25-1 and TRBJ1-2; 10 nucleotides match TRBD1. Trimming at V came to 4 bases and at J to 2 bases, leaving 4 bases not matched to a gene. Per the germline V gene, CDR1 is MGHDK and CDR2 is SYGVNS. The CDR3 extends over 15 amino acids. CDR3 protein: CASSVGTGANYGYTF. CDR3 DNA sequence: TGTGCCAGCAGTGTGGGGACAGGGGCCAACTATGGCTACACCTTC.

This clone was picked up a small number of times. The chain recombines TRBV2 with TRBJ2-7, with D uncertain. Looked up from germline, CDR1 is SNHLY and CDR2 is FYNNEI. Trimming removed 6 bases at V and 6 bases at J, with 9 bases between. This CDR3 contains 11 residues. The CDR3 DNA reads TGTGCCAGCAGGTCCCTCGGCGAGCAGTACTTC. It is translated as CASRSLGEQYF.

The chain recombines TRBV10-3 with TRBJ2-2, with a possible D match to TRBD2 (5 bases). V was shortened by 4 bases and J by 6 bases, with 12 bases between the two germline ends. Germline V gives CDR1 ENHRY, CDR2 SYGVKD. The CDR3 has 14 amino acids. The CDR3 DNA follows: TGTGCCATCAGTGGCGGACTTGGGGCCGGGGAGCTGTTTTTT. It codes for CAISGGLGAGELFF.

The gene calls are TRBV28 and TRBJ2-1; 9 bases line up with TRBD1. V dropped 3 bases and J dropped 7; count of bases not matched to a gene: 10. This CDR3 contains 16 residues. Germline loops: CDR1 MDHEN, CDR2 SYDVKM. In nucleotides, the CDR3 is TGTGCCAGCAGTTTTAAGGGGACAGGGCCGGGGAATGAGCAGTTCTTC. This gives the protein CASSFKGTGPGNEQFF. Full variable domain (rest looked up from reference TRBV28 and TRBJ2-1): DVKVTQSSRYLVKRTGEKVFLECVQDMDHENMFWYRQDPGLGLRLIYFSYDVKMKEKGDIPEGYSVSREKKERFSLILESASTNQTSMYLCASSFKGTGPGNEQFFGPGTRLTVL.

V and J are TRBV7-3 and TRBJ2-1, with 15 bases lining up with TRBD2. V shed 4 bases, J shed 9 bases, and the junction held 7 bases outside the gene matches. Per germline, CDR1 SGHTA and CDR2 FQGTGA. The CDR3 length is 16 residues. CDR3: CASSSGLAGGLGEQFF. CDR3 DNA: TGTGCCAGCAGCTCCGGACTAGCGGGAGGGCTTGGTGAGCAGTTCTTC.

The CDR3 reads CASSSTNPYSNQPQHF. In DNA, the CDR3 is TGTGCCAGCAGTTCCACAAACCCATATAGCAATCAGCCCCAGCATTTT. The chain carries TRBV28 and TRBJ1-5; D uncertain. Trimming removed 4 bases at V and 0 bases at J, with 13 bases between. The CDR3 spans 16 residues. Per the germline V gene, CDR1 is MDHEN and CDR2 is SYDVKM.

The V call is TRBV29-1, the J call TRBJ1-1; 9 bases map to TRBD1. This CDR3 has 14 amino acids. Germline V gene lookup returns CDR1 SQVTM and CDR2 ANQGSEA. V shed 6 bases, J shed 4 bases, and the junction held 9 bases outside the gene matches. The CDR3 sequence is CSVGSTGGITEAFF. The CDR3 region has the DNA TGCAGCGTCGGCTCTACAGGGGGCATCACTGAAGCTTTCTTT.

This chain joins TRBV6-5 and TRBJ1-1; D remains ambiguous. Looked up from germline, CDR1 is MNHEY and CDR2 is SVGAGI. V lost 3 bases and J 5 bases, leaving 10 bases between the germline ends. The CDR3 spans 13 residues. CDR3 DNA sequence: TGTGCCAGCAGTTATTCCAGATGGACTGAAGCTTTCTTT. Residues: CASSYSRWTEAFF.

The J gene is TRBJ1-3, the V gene TRBV28; D uncertain. There are 14 residues in the CDR3. V lost 3 bases and J lost 0, with 6 bases in between. Germline V gene lookup returns CDR1 MDHEN and CDR2 SYDVKM. CDR3 nucleotide sequence: TGTGCCAGCAGTTTCTTCAGCTCTGGAAACACCATATATTTT. It yields the protein CASSFFSSGNTIYF.

The CDR3 here is CASSFGLAGVLEQFF. The CDR3 bases are TGTGCCAGCAGCTTCGGACTAGCGGGAGTTCTTGAGCAGTTCTTC. This chain joins TRBV7-8 and TRBJ2-1; 13 bases are a match to TRBD2. The germline gives CDR1 SGHVS, CDR2 FQNEAQ. Trimming removed 3 bases from V and 9 bases from J; junction bases left unmatched: 5. This CDR3 spans 15 amino acids.